One and the same sample provided the 12 T cell receptor beta chains below, sequenced in a study of shared clonotypes between healthy human individuals. Repertoires were generated with immunoSEQ multiplex PCR, while TCRdb's copy carries only in-frame clones and drops some. The profile shows around 1 million clones, around 80% of them singletons. The sequenced sample consisted of memory CD4+ T cells sorted from blood. Noted subset: CD45RA-negative fraction. Source of these receptors: a man younger than 35 in good health.

V gene TRBV29-1 combines with J gene TRBJ2-7; tentatively, D is TRBD1 or TRBD2 (5 bases each). The CDR3 is made up of 12 amino acids. The V end was cut by 6 bases, the J end by 4 bases, with 13 bases between. CDR1 is SQVTM, CDR2 ANQGSEA, per germline. The chain's CDR3 is CSVGASSYEQYF. The CDR3 nucleotides read TGCAGCGTCGGGGCTTCGTCATACGAGCAGTACTTC.

The count of this clone is one. The chain links TRBV30 to TRBJ2-3; D may be TRBD2 (6 bases). Germline V lookup: CDR1 GTSNPN, CDR2 SVGIG (reference sequence). The CDR3 length is 12 residues. V lost 5 bases to trimming and J lost 6 bases, with 12 bases between them. The CDR3 protein is CAWGQGGDTQYF. CDR3 bases: TGTGCCTGGGGGCAGGGAGGTGATACGCAGTATTTT.

V gene TRBV7-6 combines with J gene TRBJ2-3; D may be TRBD1 (5 bases). Germline V gene data show CDR1 as SGHVS and CDR2 as FNYEAQ. The V gene lost 3 bases and the J gene lost 5 bases, with 9 bases spanning the gap. The CDR3 loop spans 13 amino acids. The CDR3 DNA reads as TGTGCCAGCAGCTTGGGGCTGGGAGATACGCAGTATTTT. It translates to CASSLGLGDTQYF.

The chain uses TRBV10-2 and TRBJ2-1; 13 bases fit TRBD2. CDR1 and CDR2 (germline): WSHSY, SAAADI. The V and J ends lost 4 bases and 6 bases, in that order; junction bases with no gene match: 6. The CDR3 loop spans 16 amino acids. CDR3 sequence reads: CASSGRRTSGSNEQFF. In DNA form, the CDR3 reads TGCGCCAGCAGTGGGCGTCGGACTAGCGGGAGCAATGAGCAGTTCTTC.

With respect to this clone: At the DNA level, this CDR3 is encoded by other sequences in the same sample as well. The genes are TRBV7-2 and TRBJ2-2; 7 nucleotides line up with TRBD1. Germline CDR1 and CDR2: SGHTA and FQGNSA. The CDR3 length is 15 residues. The junction had 5 bases not matched to a gene; V was cut back by 3 bases and J by 4 bases. The CDR3: CASSLVTGVTGELFF. The CDR3 DNA follows: TGTGCCAGCAGCTTGGTAACAGGGGTCACCGGGGAGCTGTTTTTT.

This chain links TRBV23-1 with TRBJ1-5, with TRBD1 matching 8 bases. TRBV23-1 is recorded as an ORF, its role being uncertain. The CDR3 loop spans 18 amino acids. V lost 0 bases and J lost 2; bases outside the gene matches: 9. CDR3 nucleotides: TGCGCCAGCAGTCAATCGGATTGTCAGGGACAGGGCAATCAGCCCCAGCATTTT. It specifies CASSQSDCQGQGNQPQHF.

Remarks on this clone: One base away lies a much larger clone, so this may be a sequencing read error. This chain joins TRBV5-4 and TRBJ2-5; D unclear. The germline gives CDR1 SGHNT, CDR2 YYREEE (reference sequence). Trimming cost V 0 bases and J 3 bases, with 6 bases left between them. This CDR3 has 13 residues. CDR3 coding DNA: TGTGCCAGCAGCTTGGAAGGGAAAGAGACCCAGTACTTC. It is translated as CASSLEGKETQYF.

The rearrangement uses TRBV18 and TRBJ1-5; D possibly corresponds to TRBD1 (6 bases). Germline CDR1 and CDR2: KGHSH and LQKENI. The CDR3 is made up of 15 amino acids. The V and J ends lost 4 bases and 0 bases respectively, with 10 bases between them. Here the CDR3 reads CASSLGQYSNQPQHF. CDR3 sequence (DNA): TGTGCCAGCTCACTTGGACAGTATAGCAATCAGCCCCAGCATTTT.

The V and J genes are TRBV7-2 and TRBJ1-2; D call uncertain. Germline CDR1 and CDR2: SGHTA and FQGNSA. The V end lost 0 bases, the J end lost 1 base, and 9 bases lay between the germline ends. The CDR3 loop spans 15 amino acids. This CDR3 reads CASSLARDGNYGYTF. The CDR3 region has the DNA TGTGCCAGCAGCTTAGCCCGCGACGGTAACTATGGCTACACCTTC.

The chain has TRBV4-3 and TRBJ2-3; TRBD2 might be the D (5 bases). CDR3 size: 16 residues. The V end was cut by 2 bases, the J end by 6 bases, with 18 bases between. The germline V gene has CDR1 LGHNA and CDR2 YSLEER. The CDR3 is CASSQSTIGTGDTQYF. The CDR3 nucleotides read TGCGCCAGCAGCCAATCGACCATCGGTACGGGGGATACGCAGTATTTT.

The V gene is TRBV21-1, the J gene TRBJ2-3; the DNA was not used to check the table's D call, TRBD2. TRBV21-1 is given as a pseudogene. This CDR3 has 21 amino acids. For the CDR3, the DNA is TGTGCCAGCAGCAAAGCACCACTCCCGGGACTAGCGGGAGTAATGAGGAATACGCAGTATTTT. Protein product: CASSKAPLPGLAGVMRNTQYF.

This chain uses TRBV7-2 with TRBJ1-2, with no clear D. V lost 3 bases and J lost 3, with 8 bases in between. CDR1 and CDR2 from the germline V gene are SGHTA and FQGNSA. The CDR3 covers 13 residues. This CDR3 reads CASSFVRHYGYTF. CDR3 bases: TGTGCCAGCAGCTTCGTTCGTCACTATGGCTACACCTTC. Variable domain in full (rest from reference TRBV7-2 and TRBJ1-2): GAGVSQSPSNKVTEKGKDVELRCDPISGHTALYWYRQSLGQGLEFLIYFQGNSAPDKSGLPSDRFSAERTGGSVSTLTIQRTQQEDSAVYLCASSFVRHYGYTFGSGTRLTVV.